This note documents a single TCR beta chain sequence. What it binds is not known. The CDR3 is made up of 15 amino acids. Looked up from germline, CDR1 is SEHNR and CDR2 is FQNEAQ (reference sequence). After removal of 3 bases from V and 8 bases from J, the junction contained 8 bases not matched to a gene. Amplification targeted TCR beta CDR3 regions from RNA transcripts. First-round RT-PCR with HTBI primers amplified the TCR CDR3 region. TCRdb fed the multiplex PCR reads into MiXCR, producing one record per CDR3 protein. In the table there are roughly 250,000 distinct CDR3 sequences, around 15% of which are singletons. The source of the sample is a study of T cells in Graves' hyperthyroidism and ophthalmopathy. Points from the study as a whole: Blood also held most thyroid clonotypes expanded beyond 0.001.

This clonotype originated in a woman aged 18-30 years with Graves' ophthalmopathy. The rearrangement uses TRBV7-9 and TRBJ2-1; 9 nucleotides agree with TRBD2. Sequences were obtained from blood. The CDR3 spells CASSFSASGRYEQFF. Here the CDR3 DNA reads TGTGCCAGCAGCTTTTCGGCGAGCGGGAGGTATGAGCAGTTCTTC.